The 16 T cell receptor beta chains listed next were all sequenced from one sample in a study of blood T cell repertoires in COVID-19 (dated by TCRdb to about 2020). Library construction relied on the immunoSEQ multiplex PCR assay. TCRdb carries this immuneACCESS record with in-frame sequences only. Its versions omit some clonotypes, under half of them owing to an unresolved V gene in the studies checked, with the rest unexplained. The sample table holds 95,000 to 110,000 clones, of which approximately 88% were seen once. Approximately 6.8% of the sample rests with the top ten. Sequencing was carried out using peripheral blood. These receptors were taken from a man in his forties or fifties with active or convalescent COVID-19.

The CDR3 region is CASSLRTGVDYGYTF. For the CDR3, the DNA is TGTGCCAGCAGCTTACGGACAGGGGTAGACTATGGCTACACCTTC. This sequence joins TRBV7-8 and TRBJ1-2, with 9 bases matching TRBD1. Germline lookup yields CDR1 SGHVS and CDR2 FQNEAQ. V shed 2 bases, J shed 3 bases, and the junction held 4 bases outside the gene matches. The CDR3 sequence is 15 residues long.

Only one count was recorded for this clone. This chain uses TRBV18 with TRBJ1-3; D gene uncertain. CDR1 is KGHSH and CDR2 is LQKENI in the germline V gene. This CDR3 has 18 residues. V lost 4 bases and J lost 3, with 22 bases in between. The CDR3 bases are TGTGCCAGCTCACGCGAGGCAGCCGACGGACTGGTTGGAAACACCATATATTTT. This gives the protein CASSREAADGLVGNTIYF. Based on the CDR3 plus reference TRBV18 and TRBJ1-3, the full variable domain is NAGVMQNPRHLVRRRGQEARLRCSPMKGHSHVYWYRQLPEEGLKFMVYLQKENIIDESGMPKERFSAEFPKEGPSILRIQQVVRGDSAAYFCASSREAADGLVGNTIYFGEGSWLTVV.

This clone showed up just a few times. The chain has TRBV20-1 and TRBJ2-7; 8 bases fit TRBD2. J was trimmed by 3 bases and V by 3 bases; bases with no gene match: 7. CDR3 length equals 14 residues. CDR1 and CDR2 from the germline V gene are DFQATT and SNEGSKA (reference sequence). The chain's CDR3 is CSASLTSGIYEQYF. DNA for the CDR3: TGCAGTGCTAGTCTTACTAGCGGTATCTACGAGCAGTACTTC.

This clone appeared once. V gene TRBV29-1 combines with J gene TRBJ1-3; possible D gene TRBD1, 5 bases. The germline gives CDR1 SQVTM, CDR2 ANQGSEA. The CDR3 spans 13 residues. V dropped 3 bases and J dropped 7 bases, with 13 bases sitting between them. As DNA, the CDR3 is TGCAGCGTTGATGGGGGGAATGTCAACACCATATATTTT. It yields the protein CSVDGGNVNTIYF.

This sequence joins TRBV19 and TRBJ2-5; possibly TRBD1 for D (5 bases). Trimming took 5 bases from V and 6 from J, leaving 13 bases between them. The CDR3 runs to 13 residues. The germline V gene has CDR1 LNHDA and CDR2 SQIVND (reference sequence). CDR3 sequence reads: CASSSQVAKTQYF. For the CDR3, the DNA is TGTGCCAGTAGTTCACAGGTAGCAAAGACCCAGTACTTC.

The chain couples TRBV29-1 to TRBJ1-4, with D uncertain. V lost 5 bases and J 4 bases, leaving 2 bases between the germline ends. The V gene's germline CDR1 is SQVTM and CDR2 ANQGSEA. There are 10 residues in the CDR3. As DNA, the CDR3 is TGCAGCGTTCGTAATGAAAAACTGTTTTTT. Its protein product is CSVRNEKLFF. The variable domain in full, completed from reference TRBV29-1 and TRBJ1-4, reads SAVISQKPSRDICQRGTSLTIQCQVDSQVTMMFWYRQQPGQSLTLIATANQGSEATYESGFVIDKFPISRPNLTFSTLTVSNMSPEDSSIYLCSVRNEKLFFGSGTQLSVL.

This chain's CDR3 is CASSLTGPLYQPQHF. The CDR3, as DNA: TGTGCCAGCAGTTTAACAGGGCCTCTATATCAGCCCCAGCATTTT. The chain carries TRBV27 and TRBJ1-5; D possibly corresponds to TRBD1 (6 bases). The V gene lost 2 bases and the J gene lost 5 bases, with 13 bases spanning the gap. The CDR3 sequence is 15 residues long. Germline V lookup: CDR1 MNHEY, CDR2 SMNVEV (reference sequence).

The CDR3 here is CASSEDRGAYEQYF. CDR3 DNA sequence: TGTGCCAGCAGTGAAGACAGGGGGGCCTACGAGCAGTACTTC. The chain carries TRBV2 and TRBJ2-7; TRBD1 matches 8 bases. Germline loops: CDR1 SNHLY, CDR2 FYNNEI. V lost 1 base to trimming and J lost 2 bases; unmatched junction nucleotides: 1. CDR3 size: 14 residues.

The chain links TRBV7-9 to TRBJ2-1, with 7 positions matching TRBD2. Germline loops: CDR1 SEHNR, CDR2 FQNEAQ (reference sequence). The CDR3 contains 15 residues. The J segment lost 5 bases and the V segment lost 3 bases, leaving 7 bases of the junction unmatched. The CDR3 loop reads CASSFLGEGHNEQFF. As DNA, the CDR3 is TGTGCCAGCAGCTTCCTGGGGGAGGGCCACAATGAGCAGTTCTTC.

The chain is built from TRBV6-2 or TRBV6-3 and TRBJ2-5; 10 bases match TRBD2. With 2 bases clipped from V and 4 bases from J, the junction kept 16 bases outside the gene matches. CDR3 length equals 19 residues. Germline CDR1 is MNHEY and CDR2 is SVGEGT. The DNA for the CDR3 is TGTGCCAGCAGTTACCCCCTCCCTTCAGCGGGAGGGCCGGGAGAGACCCAGTACTTC. This translates into CASSYPLPSAGGPGETQYF.

This chain links TRBV6-2 or TRBV6-3 with TRBJ2-7; TRBD1 agrees at 9 bases. The CDR3 runs 15 residues. The J segment lost 2 bases and the V segment lost 6 bases, leaving 8 bases of the junction unmatched. Germline CDR1 is MNHEY and CDR2 is SVGEGT. This CDR3 reads CASSGGQGWAYEQYF. The CDR3 nucleotides are TGTGCCAGCAGCGGTGGACAGGGGTGGGCCTACGAGCAGTACTTC.

The chain joins TRBV4-3 to TRBJ1-6; D unresolved. Trimming removed 1 base from V and 0 bases from J, with 13 bases in between. CDR3 size: 18 residues. The germline V gene has CDR1 LGHNA and CDR2 YSLEER. In DNA form, the CDR3 reads TGCGCCAGCAGCCAAGCCCCAAGCCGGAGCTCCTATAATTCACCCCTCCACTTT. This gives the protein CASSQAPSRSSYNSPLHF.

A single count supports this clone. The genes are TRBV7-2 and TRBJ2-7; 11 nucleotides line up with TRBD1. This CDR3 is 16 amino acids long. Germline-derived CDR1 and CDR2 are SGHTA and FQGNSA. The trim removed 1 base at V and 4 bases at J, leaving 6 bases unmatched. CDR3 sequence reads: CASSLGGTGGWYEQYF. DNA of the CDR3: TGTGCCAGCAGCTTAGGTGGGACAGGGGGATGGTACGAGCAGTACTTC.

The chain has TRBV28 and TRBJ1-5; a weak D match, TRBD1 (6 bases). Germline-derived CDR1 and CDR2 are MDHEN and SYDVKM. The ends were cut back, 5 bases at V and 9 bases at J, with 17 bases in the middle. The CDR3 is made up of 14 amino acids. CDR3 DNA sequence: TGTGCCAGCAGTACAGGGCCGCCCCGGGGGCCCCAGCATTTT. Its translation: CASSTGPPRGPQHF.

The DNA for the CDR3 is TGCGCCAGCAGCCAAGATTACACAGGGCGGGGGACTGAAGCTTTCTTT. It is translated as CASSQDYTGRGTEAFF. The chain has TRBV4-3 and TRBJ1-1; possibly TRBD1 for D (6 bases). V lost 0 bases and J 5 bases, leaving 16 bases between the germline ends. The CDR3 runs 16 residues. Per germline, CDR1 LGHNA and CDR2 YSLEER.

V gene TRBV28 combines with J gene TRBJ2-2, with 7 bases aligning to TRBD1. Germline V gene data show CDR1 as MDHEN and CDR2 as SYDVKM. The trim removed 6 bases at V and 7 bases at J, leaving 5 bases unmatched. The CDR3 loop spans 13 amino acids. The CDR3 nucleotides read TGTGCCAGCAGCGACAGGGATGGCGGGGAGCTGTTTTTT. It yields the protein CASSDRDGGELFF.